What follows is one TCR beta chain and its context. Its antigen is not identified. This record belongs to a study of T cell responses to AZD1222 COVID-19 vaccine. Study-level results: It should be noted that donors were predominantly white British and more often female, and clonal diversity was possibly underestimated. Two AZD1222 administrations were followed by greater Spike-specific TCR breadth and depth. Spike regions recognized by vaccine-associated CD4 TCRs spanned the protein, led by 160-218 and 743-854.

Libraries were prepared by immunoSEQ multiplex PCR; TCRdb keeps only in-frame clonotypes and omits some of them. The sample shows 77,000 or so clones, more than 85% of them seen only once. Germline V gene sequence: CDR1 MNHEY, CDR2 SMNVEV (reference sequence). The CDR3 is made up of 14 amino acids. With 5 bases removed from V and 2 bases from J, the gap between germline ends came to 13 bases. The receptor comes from an adult who received the AZD1222 COVID-19 vaccine. The rearrangement uses TRBV27 and TRBJ2-7; D not resolved. The starting material was peripheral blood, obtained 28 days after the second AZD1222 dose. The CDR3 DNA reads TGTGCCAGCAGTACGACGACCAATCCCTACGAGCAGTACTTC. This gives the protein CASSTTTNPYEQYF.